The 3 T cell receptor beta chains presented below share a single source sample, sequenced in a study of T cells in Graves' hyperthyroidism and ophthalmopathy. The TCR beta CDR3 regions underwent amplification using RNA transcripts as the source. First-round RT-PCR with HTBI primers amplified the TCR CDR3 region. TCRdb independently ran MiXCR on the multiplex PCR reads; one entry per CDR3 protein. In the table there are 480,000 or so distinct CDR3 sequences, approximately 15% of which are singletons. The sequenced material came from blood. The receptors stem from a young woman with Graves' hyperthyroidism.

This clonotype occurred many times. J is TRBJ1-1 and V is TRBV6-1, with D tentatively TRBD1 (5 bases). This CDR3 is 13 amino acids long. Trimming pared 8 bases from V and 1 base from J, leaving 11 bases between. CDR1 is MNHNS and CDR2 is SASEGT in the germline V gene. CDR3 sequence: CASFLDRNTEAFF. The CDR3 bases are TGTGCCAGCTTTTTAGACAGGAACACTGAAGCTTTCTTT.

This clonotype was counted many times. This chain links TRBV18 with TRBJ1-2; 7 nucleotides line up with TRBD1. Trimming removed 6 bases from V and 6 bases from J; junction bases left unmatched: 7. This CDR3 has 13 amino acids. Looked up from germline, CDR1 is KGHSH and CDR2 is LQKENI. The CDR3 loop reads CASSPDREDGYTF. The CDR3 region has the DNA TGTGCCAGCTCCCCCGACAGGGAGGATGGCTACACCTTC.

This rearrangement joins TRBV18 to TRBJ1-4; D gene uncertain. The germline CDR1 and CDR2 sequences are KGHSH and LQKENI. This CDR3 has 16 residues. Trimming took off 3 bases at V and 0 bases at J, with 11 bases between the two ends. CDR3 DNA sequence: TGTGCCAGCTCACCCCTTTCACCTGCAACTAATGAAAAACTGTTTTTT. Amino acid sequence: CASSPLSPATNEKLFF.